The 4 T cell receptor beta chains below were found in one sample sequenced in a study of OX40 agonist ivuxolimab in advanced cancers. Sequenced by immunoSEQ multiplex PCR; TCRdb stores in-frame clones only, minus some. The sample shows over 85,000 clones, 93% of them seen only once. Here the sequenced sample was CD4+ or CD8+ T cells sorted from blood, taken in a trial of the OX40 agonist ivuxolimab. The receptor source for this set is an adult with an advanced solid tumor such as melanoma, head and neck, liver or kidney cancer.

The chain joins TRBV2 to TRBJ2-7; D is unclear. The CDR3 loop spans 10 amino acids. The germline V and J ends were trimmed by 2 bases and 4 bases, with 0 bases remaining between them. Germline CDR1 is SNHLY and CDR2 is FYNNEI. The CDR3 loop is CASSEYEQYF. The CDR3 DNA sequence: TGTGCCAGCAGTGAATACGAGCAGTACTTC.

The chain has TRBV11-2 and TRBJ2-4; D is unclear. The CDR3 runs 15 residues. V lost 5 bases to trimming and J lost 3 bases, with 14 bases between them. Germline V CDR1 and CDR2: SGHAT, FQNNGV. The CDR3 region has the DNA TGTGCCAGCAGCCGGTGGGTAATTGGCAAAAACATTCAGTACTTC. Translated, it gives CASSRWVIGKNIQYF.

The V and J genes are TRBV7-9 and TRBJ1-6; D remains unclear. The V gene lost 7 bases and the J gene lost 9 bases, with 10 bases spanning the gap. The CDR3 runs to 12 residues. Germline loops: CDR1 SEHNR, CDR2 FQNEAQ (reference sequence). CDR3 loop: CASTLGSSPLHF. The CDR3 region has the DNA TGTGCCAGCACCCTTGGGAGTTCACCCCTCCACTTT.

The chain employs TRBV6-6 and TRBJ1-5; unclear D gene. V lost 6 bases to trimming and J lost 0 bases, with 12 bases between them. The CDR3 consists of 15 residues. Germline CDR1 is MNHNY and CDR2 is SVGAGI (reference sequence). CDR3 nucleotides: TGTGCCAGCAGCCACGGGGTTTCTAGCAATCAGCCCCAGCATTTT. This gives the protein CASSHGVSSNQPQHF.